This is a list of T cell receptor beta chains from one sample in a study of cytomegalovirus exposure and HLA in healthy donors. Data came from immunoSEQ multiplex PCR; TCRdb stores just in-frame clones and leaves some out. The repertoire has 100,000 to 150,000 clones, approximately 8.8% of them found once; the top ten carry 5.5%. The sequencing input was PBMCs. All receptors derive from a middle-aged man in good health and CMV-seronegative. Both conserved end residues are part of each CDR3. A D gene is named only where the DNA matches it firmly. Clone sizes are given selectively: once, few, many, or a class where the clone is expanded.

j_call	clone_size	d_call	v_call	cdr3_nt	cdr3_aa
TRBJ2-5	few	TRBD2	TRBV19	TGTGCCAGTAGTATAGGAGGAGCGGGGGAGGAAGAGACCCAGTACTTC	CASSIGGAGEEETQYF
TRBJ2-5	few	TRBD1	TRBV18	TGTGCCAGCTCACGACAGGGGCATGAGACCCAGTACTTC	CASSRQGHETQYF
TRBJ2-3	few	NA	TRBV2	TGTGCCAGCAGTGAAGTAGCCCTCACAGATACGCAGTATTTT	CASSEVALTDTQYF
TRBJ1-5	NA	NA	TRBV10-3	TGTGCCATCAGTGACGAGGGGGGCAATCAGCCCCAGCATTTT	CAISDEGGNQPQHF
TRBJ1-4	NA	TRBD1	TRBV6-1	TGTGCCAGCAGGTGGACAGGGGATAATGAAAAACTGTTTTTT	CASRWTGDNEKLFF
TRBJ1-2	few	NA	TRBV19	TGTGCCAGTCGGGGGGTCTATGGCTACACCTTC	CASRGVYGYTF
TRBJ1-4	NA	TRBD1	TRBV15	TGTGCCACCAGCAGCACCCGGGACAGGGCAACTAATGAAAAACTGTTTTTT	CATSSTRDRATNEKLFF
TRBJ1-5	few	NA	TRBV9	TGTGCCAGCAGCGCTTCCGGGGGGGGAAATCAGCCCCAGCATTTT	CASSASGGGNQPQHF
TRBJ2-7	NA	NA	TRBV5-1	TGCGCCAGCAGCTTGGGTCCAGGGGCCTACGAGCAGTACTTC	CASSLGPGAYEQYF
TRBJ2-2	NA	NA	TRBV5-4	TGTGCCAGCAGCTTGGTAGGGGGAAAGGACACCGGGGAGCTGTTTTTT	CASSLVGGKDTGELFF
TRBJ2-7	few	TRBD1	TRBV7-8	TGTGCCAGCAGCCCTGGGGGACAGGGGATCTACGAGCAGTACTTC	CASSPGGQGIYEQYF
TRBJ1-3	NA	NA	TRBV7-9	TGTGCCAGCAGCTTCATCGAGGGCCCGGGGGGAAACACCATATATTTT	CASSFIEGPGGNTIYF
TRBJ1-5	few	NA	TRBV28	TGTGCCAGCAGCCGAGGAGGGTCCCTAAGTCAGCCCCAGCATTTT	CASSRGGSLSQPQHF
TRBJ1-5	NA	NA	TRBV19	TGTGCCAGTAGTATGGACACTTATCAGCCCCAGCATTTT	CASSMDTYQPQHF
TRBJ1-1	few	NA	TRBV10-3	TGTGCCATCAGTGGAGAAATGAACACTGAAGCTTTCTTT	CAISGEMNTEAFF
TRBJ1-2	few	TRBD1	TRBV28	TGTGCCAGCAGTTTCCGGGACAGCTTTTATGGCTACACCTTC	CASSFRDSFYGYTF
TRBJ1-5	few	NA	TRBV28	TGTGCCAGCAGTTTGGGACTACCTCAGCCCCAGCATTTT	CASSLGLPQPQHF
TRBJ2-1	NA	TRBD2	TRBV5-1	TGCGCCAGCAGCCCAGGACTAGCGGGGGGTAACTACAATGAGCAGTTCTTC	CASSPGLAGGNYNEQFF
TRBJ2-7	NA	TRBD2	TRBV10-3	TGTGCCGGACGGACTAGCGGGGGGTCCGAGCAGTACTTC	CAGRTSGGSEQYF
TRBJ2-7	few	NA	TRBV7-9	TGTGCCAGCAGCCCCATGTCGGGGGAGCAGTACTTC	CASSPMSGEQYF
TRBJ1-1	few	TRBD1	TRBV6-1	TGTGCCGGTGGGACAGGAGAGAACACTGAAGCTTTCTTT	CAGGTGENTEAFF
TRBJ2-6	NA	NA	TRBV6-1	TGTGCCAGCAGTGAAGGGACACCCCTCCTCTCTGGGGCCAACGTCCTGACTTTC	CASSEGTPLLSGANVLTF
TRBJ2-3	NA	TRBD2	TRBV5-6	TGTGCCAGCAGCCGTGCGGGGGGCAGTGGCACAGATACGCAGTATTTT	CASSRAGGSGTDTQYF
TRBJ1-6	NA	TRBD1	TRBV6-1	TGTGCCAGCAGTCCCGGACAGGGAGATTCACCCCTCCACTTT	CASSPGQGDSPLHF
TRBJ2-2	few	NA	TRBV5-4	TGTGCCAGCAGCTTGCTGGGCGGGGGCCACACCGGGGAGCTGTTTTTT	CASSLLGGGHTGELFF
TRBJ1-1	NA	NA	TRBV7-6	TGTGCCAGCAGCTTATGGGGCGCTGAAGCTTTCTTT	CASSLWGAEAFF
TRBJ1-1	NA	TRBD1	TRBV27	TGTGCCAGCAGTTTAGTAGGGGGCGGCACTGAAGCTTTCTTT	CASSLVGGGTEAFF
TRBJ1-5	few	NA	TRBV4-1	TGCGCCAGCAGCCAAGATTATTCAACAGAATATAGCAATCAGCCCCAGCATTTT	CASSQDYSTEYSNQPQHF
TRBJ2-1	few	NA	TRBV11-2	TGTGCCAGCAGCTTACGGGACTACAATGAGCAGTTCTTC	CASSLRDYNEQFF
TRBJ2-5	NA	NA	TRBV5-4	TGTGCCAGCAGCTTGTTAGCTACGGAGACCCAGTACTTC	CASSLLATETQYF
TRBJ2-1	NA	TRBD1	TRBV15	TGTGCCACCAAGCAGGACAGGGGGTACAATGAGCAGTTCTTC	CATKQDRGYNEQFF
TRBJ2-7	NA	TRBD1	TRBV9	TGTGCCAGCAGCGGAGGACAGGAGACCTCCTACGAGCAGTACTTC	CASSGGQETSYEQYF
TRBJ1-1	NA	NA	TRBV4-1	TGCGCCAGCGCCTCAGGGGCGAACACTGAAGCTTTCTTT	CASASGANTEAFF
TRBJ1-2	few	TRBD1	TRBV19	TGTGCCAGTAGTACGGACAGGGAACACTATGGCTACACCTTC	CASSTDREHYGYTF
TRBJ2-2	once	TRBD2	TRBV4-3	TGCGCCAGCAGCCAAGATCCGGGGACTAAAGGCCGGGAGCTGTTTTTT	CASSQDPGTKGRELFF
TRBJ1-1	NA	TRBD1	TRBV5-6	TGTGCCAGCAGCCCGGGGACAGGGTCGATGGGGAACACTGAAGCTTTCTTT	CASSPGTGSMGNTEAFF
TRBJ2-7	few	TRBD2	TRBV5-1	TGCGCCAGCAGCTTGCTGGGGGGGACCTACGAGCAGTACTTC	CASSLLGGTYEQYF
TRBJ2-2	NA	NA	TRBV10-2	TGCGCCAGCAGCGTATGGGCGCGTTTGAACACCGGGGAGCTGTTTTTT	CASSVWARLNTGELFF
TRBJ1-6	NA	NA	TRBV2	TGTGCCAGCACCCCAGGGGTGGTTAATTCACCCCTCCACTTT	CASTPGVVNSPLHF
TRBJ1-1	NA	NA	TRBV7-9	TGTGCCAGCAGCTTTAGTAACACTGAAGCTTTCTTT	CASSFSNTEAFF
TRBJ2-6	few	NA	TRBV5-5	TGTGCCAGCAGCGTTGCCCAGGGCTCTGGGGCCAACGTCCTGACTTTC	CASSVAQGSGANVLTF
TRBJ2-5	NA	TRBD2	TRBV27	TGTGCCAGCAGCCTTACTAGCGGGGACTACTCTGGGAGGACCCAGTACTTC	CASSLTSGDYSGRTQYF
TRBJ2-1	once	NA	TRBV9	TGTGACAGCACCCCAGGGGGTAGCGGGAATAATGAGCAGTTCTTC	CDSTPGGSGNNEQFF
TRBJ1-1	few	TRBD1	TRBV19	TGTGCCAGTAGAAGAGGACAGGGCACTGAAGCTTTCTTT	CASRRGQGTEAFF
TRBJ2-1	NA	NA	TRBV5-1	TGCGCCAGCAGCGAGGATGTCGAGCAGTTCTTC	CASSEDVEQFF
TRBJ2-1	few	NA	TRBV27	TGTGCCAGCAGTTTATCAGCCAACTCCTACAATGAGCAGTTCTTC	CASSLSANSYNEQFF
TRBJ1-1	NA	TRBD1	TRBV15	TGTGCCACCAGCGGCCGACAGGGACGGAACACTGAAGCCTTCTTT	CATSGRQGRNTEAFF
TRBJ2-2	many	NA	TRBV6-6	TGTGCGGGAGGGGGATCGAACACCGGGGAGCTGTTTTTT	CAGGGSNTGELFF
TRBJ1-5	few	TRBD1	TRBV27	TGTGCCAGCAGTGACTCGACAGGGGGCTACGGCAATCAGCCCCAGCATTTT	CASSDSTGGYGNQPQHF
TRBJ1-6	NA	TRBD1	TRBV6-1	TGTGCCAGCAGTATCCGGGACAGGGATAATTCACCCCTCCACTTT	CASSIRDRDNSPLHF
TRBJ1-2	many	NA	TRBV5-4	TGTGCCAGCAGCTTGGACGGCTCCGGAGAGTATGGCTACACCTTC	CASSLDGSGEYGYTF
TRBJ2-7	NA	NA	TRBV30	TGTGCCTGGATTCGGGACTTCTCCTACGAGCAGTACTTC	CAWIRDFSYEQYF
TRBJ2-2	NA	TRBD2	TRBV7-3	TGTGCCAGCAGCTTAAGGGGACTAGCGGGGGTCGCTCCCGGGGAGCTGTTTTTT	CASSLRGLAGVAPGELFF
TRBJ1-2	NA	NA	TRBV19	TGTGCCAGTACTACAGGGACCTATGGCTACACCTTC	CASTTGTYGYTF
TRBJ1-5	NA	TRBD1	TRBV2	TGTGCCAGCAAGACAGGGAGGAATCAGCCCCAGCATTTT	CASKTGRNQPQHF
TRBJ1-2	NA	NA	TRBV14	TGTGCCAGCAGCCACACCAGGCGGGGCACTGAGGGCTACACCTTC	CASSHTRRGTEGYTF
TRBJ1-1	NA	TRBD1	TRBV5-6	TGTGCCAGCAGCAGCGTAAGACAGGGGGGCACTGAAGCTTTCTTT	CASSSVRQGGTEAFF
TRBJ1-2	few	NA	TRBV18	TGTGCCAGCTCCCCCCAGGCAGACATTAACTATGGCTACACCTTC	CASSPQADINYGYTF